A selection of T cell receptor beta chains follows, all from one sample in a study of blood T cell repertoires in COVID-19. TCRdb's table, derived via immunoSEQ multiplex PCR, lists solely in-frame clones and lacks some. Here the sample spans a few hundred thousand clones, approximately 81% being singletons. Material for sequencing was peripheral blood. Receptors originate from a young woman with acute or convalescent COVID-19. Both conserved end residues are part of each CDR3. A D gene is named only where the DNA matches it firmly. The size of a clone is reported for some rows only, either as once, few or many, or as a class for expanded clones.

v_call	j_call	d_call	clone_size	cdr3_nt	cdr3_aa
TRBV13	TRBJ2-5	TRBD1	-	TGTGCCAGCAGCTCGACAGGGACCCAAGAGACCCAGTACTTC	CASSSTGTQETQYF
TRBV24-1	TRBJ1-1	-	-	TGTGCCACCGCCACAGTGAACACTGAAGCTTTCTTT	CATATVNTEAFF
TRBV19	TRBJ1-4	-	-	TGTGCCAGTAGGAGAGACTTTAATGAAAAACTGTTTTTT	CASRRDFNEKLFF
TRBV4-1	TRBJ1-1	-	few	TGCGCCAGCAGCCGATACTCCGGGACAACGAACACTGAAGCTTTCTTT	CASSRYSGTTNTEAFF
TRBV19	TRBJ1-5	-	-	TGTGCCAGTAGTCCTCGGGGGGGCGGGCAGCCCCAGCATTTT	CASSPRGGGQPQHF
TRBV5-6	TRBJ1-2	TRBD1	-	TGTGCCAGCAGCTTGCCCTCGGGACAGGGCTTTACGGGTGGCTACACCTTC	CASSLPSGQGFTGGYTF
TRBV5-5	TRBJ1-2	TRBD1	-	TGTGCCAGCAGCTCCACACCGGGACAGGGTCGTCGAGCATACACCTTC	CASSSTPGQGRRAYTF
TRBV6-5	TRBJ2-7	-	-	TGTGCCAGCAGTCGTGAACAGGGTCACGAGCAGTACTTC	CASSREQGHEQYF
TRBV28	TRBJ2-7	TRBD1	-	TGTGCCAGCAGTTTACTCGGGACAGGCCTCTCCTACGAGCAGTACTTC	CASSLLGTGLSYEQYF
TRBV2	TRBJ2-1	-	-	TGTGCCAGATCTTACAGGACAAACAATGAGCAGTTCTTC	CARSYRTNNEQFF
TRBV7-9	TRBJ2-3	-	-	TGTGCCAGCAGCTTAGGTGGCAGGGGTACAGATACGCAGTATTTT	CASSLGGRGTDTQYF
TRBV19	TRBJ1-5	TRBD1	-	TGTGCCAGCCATGCCGACGGGACAGGCAACAATCAGCCCCAGCATTTT	CASHADGTGNNQPQHF
TRBV24-1	TRBJ2-1	TRBD1	-	TGTGCCACCAGTGACAACAGGGGGAGTGAGCAGTTCTTC	CATSDNRGSEQFF
TRBV7-2	TRBJ2-6	TRBD1	-	TGTGCCAGCAGCGGGCGGACAGGGAACTCTGGGGCCAACGTCCTGACTTTC	CASSGRTGNSGANVLTF
TRBV27	TRBJ1-1	TRBD1	-	TGTGCCAGCAGTGCGCAGACAGGGGTTTATAACTCTGAAGCTTTCTTT	CASSAQTGVYNSEAFF
TRBV5-1	TRBJ1-1	TRBD1	-	TGCGCCAGCAGCCGGACAGGCACTGAAGCTTTCTTT	CASSRTGTEAFF
TRBV19	TRBJ1-6	-	-	TGTGCCAGTAGTATCGGGGGTGACAATTCACCCCTCCACTTT	CASSIGGDNSPLHF
TRBV5-4	TRBJ2-1	TRBD2	-	TGTGCCAGCAGCCAAGAGGGGCCACTAGCGGGTTTGGATGAGCAGTTCTTC	CASSQEGPLAGLDEQFF
TRBV10-2	TRBJ1-1	-	-	TGCGCCAGCAGTGAGTTGGGCCTGGCAGCTTTCTTT	CASSELGLAAFF
TRBV21-1	TRBJ2-7	-	-	TGTGCCAGCACCCACAGGGCGAGCTCCTACGAGCAGTACTTC	CASTHRASSYEQYF
TRBV27	TRBJ1-5	-	-	TGTGCCAGCGGGTTCCAGGGCAATCAGCCCCAGCATTTT	CASGFQGNQPQHF
TRBV20-1	TRBJ2-3	-	-	TGCAGTGCTAGTGTGATCCTAGGCCCTAGCACAGATACGCAGTATTTT	CSASVILGPSTDTQYF
TRBV5-1	TRBJ1-5	-	-	TGCGCCAGCAGCTTGATGCCAGGGAATCAGCCCCAGCATTTT	CASSLMPGNQPQHF
TRBV6-5	TRBJ2-7	TRBD2	once	TGTGCCAGCATTATCTGGCGGGAGGGTGGCGAGCAGTACTTC	CASIIWREGGEQYF
TRBV9	TRBJ2-1	TRBD2	-	TGTGCCAGCAGCGCTGGGGGGACTAGCGTTTATGAGCAGTTCTTC	CASSAGGTSVYEQFF
TRBV2	TRBJ2-2	-	-	TGTGCCAGCAGGGGACTTGTAACCGGGGAGCTGTTTTTT	CASRGLVTGELFF
TRBV1	TRBJ2-1	-	-	TGCACCAGCAGCCAAAACGAGGGACTAGTCGGGGGCCATGAGCAGTTCTTC	CTSSQNEGLVGGHEQFF
TRBV5-8	TRBJ2-7	TRBD1	-	TGTGCCAGCAGCTGGACAGGGGGTTACGAGCAGTACTTC	CASSWTGGYEQYF
TRBV19	TRBJ2-2	-	few	TGTGCCGGAGGGACGGGAGTGGGGGAGCTGTTTTTT	CAGGTGVGELFF
TRBV6-5	TRBJ1-2	-	-	TGTGCCAGCAGCACAGGGCATGGCGGCTACACCTTC	CASSTGHGGYTF
TRBV30	TRBJ2-3	-	-	TGTGCCTGGGGGGCTAGGTTCGTAATAGAAGATACGCAGTATTTT	CAWGARFVIEDTQYF
TRBV6-5	TRBJ2-5	TRBD1	once	TGTGCCAGCAACACCCTGCCAGGGGGCGAAGAGACCCAGTACTTC	CASNTLPGGEETQYF
TRBV10-1	TRBJ2-5	-	-	TGCGCCAGCAGTGAAGGGTCCAGCGGGCTCCAAGAGACCCAGTACTTC	CASSEGSSGLQETQYF
TRBV5-1	TRBJ2-3	TRBD2	few	TGCGCCAGCAGCTCCGGGACTAGGGCAGATACGCAGTATTTT	CASSSGTRADTQYF
TRBV7-8	TRBJ1-2	-	-	TGTGCCAGCAGCTTAGATGGGGCCCCCTATTATGGCTACACCTTC	CASSLDGAPYYGYTF
TRBV18	TRBJ1-1	TRBD1	-	TGTGCCAGCTCACGCGCGTTATCTACAGGGGTAGTTATGGCTGAAGCTTTCTTT	CASSRALSTGVVMAEAFF
TRBV28	TRBJ1-2	-	-	TGTGCCAGCACTGGGGGTTGGGGGGACTATGGCTACACCTTC	CASTGGWGDYGYTF
TRBV28	TRBJ2-1	TRBD2	-	TGTGCCAGCAGTGGTTTCGGGAAGGGACTAGAGCAGTTCTTC	CASSGFGKGLEQFF
TRBV5-1	TRBJ1-1	-	-	TGCGCCAGCAGCTTCAGGCCCGGGGAGGAAGCTTTCTTT	CASSFRPGEEAFF
TRBV3-1/TRBV3-2	TRBJ1-4	-	-	TGTGCCAGCAGCCAAGATCGAGCTAATGAAAAACTGTTTTTT	CASSQDRANEKLFF
TRBV7-3	TRBJ1-6	-	once	TGTGCCAGCAGCCTGTCTCCCTATAATTCACCCCTCCACTTT	CASSLSPYNSPLHF
TRBV6-5	TRBJ1-4	TRBD1	-	TGTGCCAGCAGTTACGGAGCAGGGGGTAATGAAAAACTGTTTTTT	CASSYGAGGNEKLFF
TRBV5-4	TRBJ2-3	TRBD2	-	TGTGCCAGCAGCCCACCCCGCGGGAGGGGCACAGATACGCAGTATTTT	CASSPPRGRGTDTQYF
TRBV27	TRBJ2-6	-	-	TGTGCCAGCAGTCGAACAGGGTCCGGGGCCAACGTCCTGACTTTC	CASSRTGSGANVLTF
TRBV5-6	TRBJ1-1	-	-	TGTGCCAGCAGCTTGTCGGGAGCTGAAGCTTTCTTT	CASSLSGAEAFF
TRBV2	TRBJ1-5	-	-	TGTGCCAGCAGTGTTAGTCGGTTATCGAATCAGCCCCAGCATTTT	CASSVSRLSNQPQHF
TRBV10-2	TRBJ1-1	TRBD1	-	TGCGCCAGCAGGACAGGGGGCACTGAAGCTTTCTTT	CASRTGGTEAFF
TRBV29-1	TRBJ2-7	TRBD2	-	TGCAGCGTGGGGGGCTCCGGGACTAGCGGGAGGTCCTACGAGCAGTACTTC	CSVGGSGTSGRSYEQYF
TRBV21-1	TRBJ1-1	-	-	TGTGCCAGCAGCAAAATGGTAGTCAGGGTCCACACTGAAGCTTTCTTT	CASSKMVVRVHTEAFF
TRBV6-1	TRBJ2-7	TRBD1	few	TGTGCCAGCAGTGAAGGGACAGGGGGCTACGAGCAGTACTTC	CASSEGTGGYEQYF